This section outlines one TCR beta chain sequence together with its context. Its antigen is unidentified. These data are taken from a study of regulatory T cells in long-lasting Graves disease. Study information: To qualify as persistent, Graves' disease required over 5 years of antithyroid drugs with positive TSH receptor antibodies. General study points: Patients with persistent Graves' had lower TCR diversity than newly diagnosed patients. Among the persistent patients, approximately 2,900 public clonotypes were shared, more than the approximately 1,000 shared among new patients. Not thyroid tissue but only peripheral blood was studied.

Regarding time point: persistent/refractory GD, antithyroid drugs over 5 years with positive TRAb. Generation of the TCR library employed RNA extracted from PBMCs. The CDR3 spans 15 residues. Per the germline V gene, CDR1 is LGHDT and CDR2 is YNNKEL (reference sequence). V was pared by 5 bases and J by 1 base, with 4 bases of the junction left unmatched. Relying on iRepertoire HTBI primers and Arm-PCR of CDR3 regions, the team built TCR beta libraries. TCRdb re-derived calls from the multiplex PCR reads in MiXCR, one entry per CDR3 protein. This table has 650,000 to 850,000 distinct CDR3 sequences, 25% to 35% appearing once.

The receptor comes from a female donor with Graves disease. The gene calls are TRBV3-1 and TRBJ1-3; 8 nucleotides agree with TRBD1. Sequences were derived from peripheral blood mononuclear cells (PBMCs), sampled when the disease was refractory, from a patient treated with antithyroid drugs. DNA of the CDR3: TGTGCCAGCAGCGGCAGGGGGCGTTCTGGAAACACCATATATTTT. The encoded protein is CASSGRGRSGNTIYF.